The rows below give T cell receptor beta chains drawn from one sample of a study of blood T cell repertoires in COVID-19. This table comes from immunoSEQ multiplex PCR, and its TCRdb copy is limited to in-frame clones, with some not included. This sample yields about 430,000 clones, of which around nine tenths are seen a single time; around 1.5% belongs to the top ten. Sequencing was performed on PBMCs or T cells enriched from blood (not recorded which). All receptors come from a woman between 18 and 30 years old who had been exposed to COVID-19. The CDR3 runs from the conserved cysteine through the conserved F or W. The D gene is left open where the match is weak. Clone size appears in some rows only: once, few, many, or a class for an expanded clone.

TRBD2 | TRBJ2-1 | TRBV14 | . | CASSLSGGPYNEQFF | TGTGCCAGCAGCTTAAGCGGGGGCCCTTACAATGAGCAGTTCTTC
. | TRBJ2-2 | TRBV5-8 | . | CASSLLYTGELFF | TGTGCCAGCAGCTTGCTATACACCGGGGAGCTGTTTTTT
. | TRBJ1-2 | TRBV29-1 | once | CSVEGRDYGYTF | TGCAGCGTTGAAGGAAGAGACTATGGCTACACCTTC
TRBD2 | TRBJ2-7 | TRBV27 | . | CASSTLAGVSEQYF | TGTGCCAGCAGTACCCTAGCGGGAGTATCCGAGCAGTACTTC
. | TRBJ1-5 | TRBV19 | . | CASSILAGLSNQPQHF | TGTGCCAGTAGTATACTGGCGGGACTAAGCAATCAGCCCCAGCATTTT
TRBD1 | TRBJ1-2 | TRBV5-8 | . | CATPQGADYGYTF | TGTGCCACTCCCCAGGGGGCGGACTATGGCTACACCTTC
. | TRBJ1-2 | TRBV18 | once | CASSPVETNYGYTF | TGTGCCAGCTCACCAGTAGAAACTAACTATGGCTACACCTTC
. | TRBJ2-1 | TRBV19 | . | CASSDPPGRNTNEQFF | TGTGCCAGTAGTGACCCTCCCGGGAGAAACACCAATGAGCAGTTCTTC
TRBD2 | TRBJ2-2 | TRBV11-1 | . | CASSHRLAGVTGELFF | TGTGCCAGCAGCCACAGACTAGCGGGGGTGACCGGGGAGCTGTTTTTT
. | TRBJ2-3 | TRBV28 | . | CASSSPRQAQGTDTQYF | TGTGCCAGCAGTTCCCCCCGACAGGCCCAAGGCACAGATACGCAGTATTTT
. | TRBJ2-1 | TRBV15 | . | CATSREASDEQFF | TGTGCCACCAGCAGAGAGGCCAGCGACGAGCAGTTCTTC
TRBD1 | TRBJ1-5 | TRBV20-1 | once | CSASDRVGQPQHF | TGCAGTGCTAGTGACAGGGTGGGGCAGCCCCAGCATTTT
. | TRBJ2-3 | TRBV24-1 | . | CATEREGTQYF | TGTGCCACCGAGAGGGAAGGGACGCAGTATTTT
TRBD1 | TRBJ1-2 | TRBV5-1 | . | CASSLASGTGGEGYTF | TGCGCCAGCAGCTTGGCCTCCGGGACAGGGGGTGAAGGCTACACCTTC
TRBD2 | TRBJ2-1 | TRBV27 | . | CASSLGTSGNDEQFF | TGTGCCAGCAGCCTAGGGACTAGCGGGAACGATGAGCAGTTCTTC
TRBD1 | TRBJ1-6 | TRBV27 | once | CASSQPRDSQRGSPLHF | TGTGCCAGCAGTCAACCTAGGGACAGCCAGCGAGGTTCACCCCTCCACTTT
TRBD2 | TRBJ2-1 | TRBV4-2 | . | CASSPGLVDEQFF | TGTGCCAGCAGCCCGGGACTAGTCGATGAGCAGTTCTTC
. | TRBJ2-7 | TRBV2 | . | CASRTGPPEQYF | TGTGCCAGCAGAACCGGTCCCCCGGAGCAGTACTTC
TRBD1 | TRBJ2-4 | TRBV7-9 | . | CASSGGQGEDIQYF | TGTGCCAGCAGCGGCGGACAGGGGGAGGACATTCAGTACTTC
. | TRBJ1-1 | TRBV20-1 | . | CSASTYVEAFF | TGCAGTGCTAGTACATACGTTGAAGCTTTCTTT
TRBD2 | TRBJ2-1 | TRBV5-1 | . | CASSFLAGEGDNEQFF | TGCGCCAGCAGCTTTCTAGCGGGAGAGGGAGACAATGAGCAGTTCTTC
TRBD1 | TRBJ2-1 | TRBV5-6 | once | CASSLGTGGKEQFF | TGTGCCAGCAGCTTGGGGACAGGGGGCAAAGAGCAGTTCTTC
TRBD2 | TRBJ2-2 | TRBV12-5 | . | CASGLAGTANTGELFF | TGTGCTAGTGGACTAGCGGGGACAGCGAACACCGGGGAGCTGTTTTTT
. | TRBJ1-3 | TRBV10-3 | . | CAISDGGTIYF | TGTGCCATCAGTGACGGGGGAACCATATATTTT
TRBD1 | TRBJ2-6 | TRBV4-1 | . | CASSQDSPQGASGANVLTF | TGCGCCAGCAGCCAAGATTCACCACAGGGGGCCTCTGGGGCCAACGTCCTGACTTTC